A selection of T cell receptor beta chains follows, all from one sample in a study of T cells in Graves' hyperthyroidism and ophthalmopathy. Each CDR3 protein gets one entry after TCRdb re-called the multiplex PCR reads with MiXCR. The table has about 570,000 distinct CDR3 sequences, about 45% seen once. The source material was peripheral blood or thyroid tissue (not recorded which). These receptors all stem from an adult woman with Graves' disease, either hyperthyroidism or ophthalmopathy (not recorded which). Each CDR3 is given with its conserved first and last residue. A D gene is named only where the DNA matches it firmly. Expanded clones get a size class; other rows say once, few or many, or leave the size out.

clone_size d_call j_call v_call cdr3_aa cdr3_nt
- - TRBJ2-7 TRBV29-1 CSASPGFTYEQYF TGCAGCGCCTCGCCCGGGTTTACCTACGAGCAGTACTTC
- - TRBJ1-2 TRBV15 CATSGWIGSAAGYTF TGTGCCACCAGCGGATGGATTGGGTCGGCTGCTGGCTACACCTTC
- - TRBJ2-7 TRBV10-3 CAVHGGESGDNEQYF TGTGCCGTTCACGGTGGCGAGTCGGGGGACAATGAGCAGTACTTC
once TRBD1 TRBJ2-5 TRBV10-3 CASREGQGRETQYF TGTGCCAGCAGAGAGGGACAGGGCAGGGAGACCCAGTACTTC
- TRBD2 TRBJ2-5 TRBV29-1 CSVEDLSGFRETQYF TGCAGCGTTGAAGATCTTAGCGGGTTTAGAGAGACCCAGTACTTC
- TRBD2 TRBJ2-7 TRBV6-1 CASSRGTSSYEQYF TGTGCCAGCAGTCGAGGGACTAGCTCCTACGAGCAGTACTTC
- - TRBJ1-1 TRBV7-9 CASSPRLEAFF TGTGCCAGCAGCCCGAGACTAGAAGCTTTCTTT
many - TRBJ1-5 TRBV2 CASSGSRKPQHF TGTGCCAGCTCGGGGTCCCGCAAGCCCCAGCATTTT
few - TRBJ2-7 TRBV7-8 CASSLGARSYF TGTGCCAGCAGCTTGGGCGCGCGTAGTTACTTC
- - TRBJ2-7 TRBV9 CARALGGEGRNEQYF TGTGCCCGCGCCCTGGGCGGCGAGGGGAGGAACGAGCAGTACTTC
- TRBD1 TRBJ1-2 TRBV19 CASSPTNRGSYGYTF TGTGCCAGCTCACCTACGAACAGGGGCAGCTATGGCTACACCTTC
- TRBD2 TRBJ2-3 TRBV5-5 CASSLVSAGGPDTQYF TGTGCCAGCAGCTTGGTATCGGCGGGAGGACCCGATACGCAGTATTTT
- - TRBJ1-6 TRBV10-3 CAISEWGEGSPLHF TGTGCCATCAGTGAGTGGGGAGAGGGATCACCCCTCCACTTT
many - TRBJ2-2 TRBV20-1 CSARDPVTGELFF TGCAGTGCTAGAGATCCCGTCACCGGGGAGCTGTTTTTT
many TRBD2 TRBJ2-7 TRBV5-1 CASSRRAGGFALYEQYF TGCGCCAGCAGCAGAAGAGCGGGAGGTTTTGCCCTCTACGAGCAGTACTTC
few - TRBJ1-5 TRBV28 CASRTQGQPQHF TGTGCCAGCAGAACACAGGGCCAGCCCCAGCATTTT
many - TRBJ1-3 TRBV19 CAVLPGPPGNTIYF TGTGCCGTCTTGCCCGGTCCCCCTGGAAACACCATATATTTT
many - TRBJ1-3 TRBV5-1 CASSLEAGASGNTIYF TGCGCCAGCAGCTTGGAGGCAGGGGCCTCTGGAAACACCATATATTTT
many - TRBJ1-5 TRBV6-6 CACRNPGGGGNQPQHF TGTGCCTGCAGGAATCCGGGGGGTGGTGGCAATCAGCCCCAGCATTTT
- - TRBJ1-5 TRBV5-5 CASSLEGFISNQPQHF TGTGCCAGCAGTTTGGAGGGATTCATTAGCAATCAGCCCCAGCATTTT
many - TRBJ2-7 TRBV13 CASSQTLGEQYF TGTGCCAGCAGCCAAACCCTCGGGGAGCAGTACTTC
many - TRBJ1-5 TRBV6-5 CASSYSFPRRGQPQHF TGTGCCAGCAGTTACTCGTTCCCCCGACGGGGACAGCCCCAGCATTTT
many - TRBJ1-5 TRBV12-3/TRBV12-4 CASTARGAVNQPQHF TGTGCCAGCACTGCCCGAGGGGCAGTTAATCAGCCCCAGCATTTT
many TRBD2 TRBJ2-5 TRBV20-1 CSASLAGAPETQYF TGCAGTGCTAGTCTAGCGGGAGCCCCGGAGACCCAGTACTTC
once - TRBJ1-5 TRBV7-9 CASSLAAGNQPQHF TGCGCCAGCAGCTTAGCGGCAGGGAACCAGCCCCAGCATTTT
- - TRBJ1-1 TRBV20-1 CSASPGQLNTEAFF TGCAGTGCCAGCCCAGGGCAGCTGAACACTGAAGCTTTCTTT
- - TRBJ1-5 TRBV19 CASSIDWGRHQHF TGTGCCAGTAGTATAGATTGGGGTAGGCATCAGCATTTT
- - TRBJ2-2 TRBV9 CASSGKATGELFF TGTGCCAGCAGCGGAAAGGCCACCGGGGAGCTGTTTTTT
- TRBD1 TRBJ2-6 TRBV19 CASSLTTGSGANVLTF TGTGCCAGTAGTCTTACGACAGGGTCTGGGGCCAACGTCCTGACTTTC
many - TRBJ1-2 TRBV7-2 CASSFGRASGYTF TGTGCCAGCAGCTTTGGCAGGGCGTCTGGCTACACCTTC
many TRBD2 TRBJ2-7 TRBV5-1 CASSLGGLGGYEQYF TGCGCCAGCAGCTTGGGGGGACTAGGAGGCTACGAGCAGTACTTC
many TRBD2 TRBJ2-2 TRBV11-2 CASSLGLAGGSNTGELFF TGTGCCAGCAGCTTAGGACTAGCGGGAGGATCGAACACCGGGGAGCTGTTTTTT
many - TRBJ2-5 TRBV14 CASSQDRGTTQYF TGTGCCAGCAGCCAAGATCGTGGGACGACCCAGTACTTC
- - TRBJ1-2 TRBV24-1 CAASDAGSPNYGYTF TGTGCCGCCAGTGATGCAGGATCCCCTAACTATGGCTACACCTTC
once TRBD1 TRBJ2-7 TRBV20-1 CSAPDRVYYEQYF TGCAGTGCGCCGGACAGGGTCTACTACGAGCAGTACTTC
many - TRBJ1-3 TRBV20-1 CSAKKHTIGNTIYF TGCAGTGCCAAAAAACACACGATTGGAAACACCATATATTTT
many - TRBJ1-2 TRBV19 CASSIRDYYGYTF TGTGCCAGTAGTATAAGGGATTACTATGGCTACACCTTC
- TRBD1 TRBJ1-4 TRBV5-1 CASSTRQGSETNEKLFF TGCGCCAGCAGCACCCGACAGGGGTCGGAAACTAATGAAAAACTGTTTTTT
- - TRBJ1-5 TRBV7-8 CASSLGGVPSNQPQHF TGTGCCAGCAGCTTAGGTGGAGTTCCTAGCAATCAGCCCCAGCATTTT
- - TRBJ1-1 TRBV7-9 CASSLVVGAGAAFF TGTGCCAGCAGCTTAGTAGTAGGGGCAGGTGCAGCTTTCTTT
- - TRBJ2-6 TRBV29-1 CSAYGRGSSGANVLTF TGCAGCGCATACGGACGGGGTAGCTCTGGGGCCAACGTCCTGACTTTC
once TRBD1 TRBJ2-7 TRBV12-3/TRBV12-4 CASSSGTEPYEQYF TGTGCCAGCAGTTCGGGGACAGAGCCCTACGAGCAGTACTTC
many - TRBJ2-5 TRBV7-6 CASSTWGSTSGTQYF TGTGCCAGCAGCACATGGGGTTCAACGTCGGGGACCCAGTACTTC
once - TRBJ1-2 TRBV15 CATSRERRGNYGYAF TGTGCCACCAGCAGAGAACGAAGGGGAAACTATGGCTACGCCTTC
- - TRBJ1-3 TRBV7-6 CASSLAVVGISGNTIYF TGTGCCAGCAGCTTAGCGGTAGTGGGAATCTCTGGAAACACCATATATTTT
- TRBD1 TRBJ1-4 TRBV10-3 CAISEQRTGNEKLFF TGTGCCATCAGTGAACAAAGGACAGGGAATGAAAAACTGTTTTTT
- - TRBJ1-6 TRBV6-5 CASSSTGTGQPLHF TGTGCCAGCAGTTCTACAGGGACGGGGCAGCCCCTCCACTTT
- - TRBJ2-5 TRBV20-1 CSARGFSETQYF TGCAGTGCTAGAGGGTTTTCGGAGACCCAGTACTTC
- TRBD1 TRBJ1-1 TRBV7-3 CASSSRTGDGRTEAFF TGTGCCAGCAGCTCAAGGACAGGGGACGGTCGCACTGAAGCTTTCTTT
- - TRBJ2-6 TRBV7-3 CASSTTGTGGANVLTF TGTGCCAGCAGCACCACAGGGACTGGTGGGGCCAACGTCCTGACTTTC
- TRBD2 TRBJ2-2 TRBV28 CASSWGREAGELFF TGTGCCAGCAGTTGGGGTCGGGAGGCCGGGGAGCTGTTTTTT
many TRBD2 TRBJ2-7 TRBV6-6 CASTSLAGLTYEQYF TGTGCCAGCACCTCACTAGCGGGGCTAACCTACGAGCAGTACTTC
few TRBD1 TRBJ2-5 TRBV18 CASSPRQGMEEAQYF TGTGCCAGCTCACCACGACAGGGGATGGAAGAGGCCCAGTACTTC
many TRBD1 TRBJ2-7 TRBV7-3 CASSLRGTGDDEQYF TGTGCCAGCAGCTTAAGGGGGACAGGGGATGACGAGCAGTACTTC
- - TRBJ1-5 TRBV20-1 CSASLYNQPQHF TGCAGTGCTAGTTTGTACAATCAGCCCCAGCATTTT
- TRBD2 TRBJ2-5 TRBV6-6 CAISVSGTETQYF TGTGCCATCAGTGTTAGCGGGACGGAGACCCAGTACTTC
- - TRBJ2-2 TRBV15 CATSSGGGDSETGELFF TGTGCCACCAGCAGCGGCGGAGGGGACAGTGAGACCGGGGAGCTGTTTTTT
- TRBD2 TRBJ2-2 TRBV7-2 CASSRTSGRSNTGELFF TGTGCCAGCAGCCGGACTAGCGGGAGGTCGAACACCGGGGAGCTGTTTTTT
many - TRBJ1-3 TRBV11-2 CASSLDISSGNTIYF TGTGCCAGCAGCTTAGATATCAGCTCTGGAAACACCATATATTTT
- TRBD2 TRBJ2-5 TRBV20-1 CSAITSGGASGQETQYF TGCAGTGCCATTACTAGCGGGGGGGCCTCGGGGCAAGAGACCCAGTACTTC